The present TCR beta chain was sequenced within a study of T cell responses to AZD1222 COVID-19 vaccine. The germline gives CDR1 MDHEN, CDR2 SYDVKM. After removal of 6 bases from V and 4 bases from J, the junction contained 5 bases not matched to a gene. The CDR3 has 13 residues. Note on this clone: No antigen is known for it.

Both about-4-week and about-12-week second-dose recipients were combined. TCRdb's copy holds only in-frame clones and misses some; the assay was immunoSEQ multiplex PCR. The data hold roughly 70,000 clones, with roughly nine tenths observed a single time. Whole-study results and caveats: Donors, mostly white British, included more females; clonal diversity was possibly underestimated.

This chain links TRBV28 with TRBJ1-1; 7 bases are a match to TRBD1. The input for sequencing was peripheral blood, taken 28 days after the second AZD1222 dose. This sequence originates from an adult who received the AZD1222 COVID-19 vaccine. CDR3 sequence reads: CASRSGGTTEAFF. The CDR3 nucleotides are TGTGCCAGCAGATCAGGGGGGACCACTGAAGCTTTCTTT.